The clone carrying this TCR beta chain was detected only a few times. The data are from a study of PD-1 blockade in classical Hodgkin lymphoma. Sequencing was performed with immunoSEQ multiplex PCR; in TCRdb, only in-frame clones are kept and a portion is missing. The sample lists roughly 20,000 clones, less than 95% seen once, with approximately 5% in the top ten. The germline gives CDR1 SGHVS, CDR2 FQNEAQ. J was trimmed by 6 bases and V by 4 bases; bases with no gene match: 19. The CDR3 has 18 amino acids. Noted time point: newly diagnosed, previously untreated cHL patient sample. The V and J genes are TRBV7-8 and TRBJ1-2, with TRBD1 matching over 8 bases. This TCR was recovered from a human donor with classical Hodgkin lymphoma. The sequencing input was peripheral blood mononuclear cells (PBMCs). The CDR3 loop is CASSSRFDRGPDRHGYTF. The CDR3 nucleotides are TGTGCCAGCAGCTCCAGGTTTGACAGGGGCCCTGATAGGCATGGCTACACCTTC.